This is a list of T cell receptor beta chains from one sample in a study of identifying expanded T cells in peripheral blood. The table came from immunoSEQ multiplex PCR; TCRdb's copy has only in-frame clones and leaves some out. The table shows some 93,000 clones, with about 88% occurring only once. Sequencing used blood. The source is a person between 18 and 75 years old in good health. Each CDR3 is given with its conserved first and last residue. The order of the fields is V gene, J gene, D gene, clone size, CDR3 DNA, CDR3 protein. A D gene is named only where the DNA matches it firmly. Expanded clones get a size class; other rows say once, few or many, or leave the size out.

TRBV9,TRBJ2-7,TRBD2,.,TGTGCCAGCAGCGTAGGTGATAGCGGGAGGTACGAGCAGTACTTC,CASSVGDSGRYEQYF
TRBV7-7,TRBJ2-7,TRBD2,.,TGTGCCAGCAGCACCGGGACTAGGGACGAGCAGTACTTC,CASSTGTRDEQYF
TRBV5-4,TRBJ1-2,.,.,TGTGCCAGCAGCATAACACCGGGACATATTTACGGCTACACCTTC,CASSITPGHIYGYTF
TRBV15,TRBJ2-3,.,few,TGTGCCACCAGCAGAGATGGGGGGCCTAGCACAGATACGCAGTATTTT,CATSRDGGPSTDTQYF
TRBV11-2,TRBJ2-7,TRBD1,.,TGTGCCAGCAGCTTACCGGGACAGGTTTGGTACTTC,CASSLPGQVWYF
TRBV28,TRBJ2-7,.,.,TGTGCCAGCAGTTCCCGATTGCGCTACGAGCAGTACTTC,CASSSRLRYEQYF
TRBV27,TRBJ2-7,TRBD2,many,TGTGCCAGCAGTAAGGGACTAGCGGGAGGTGAGCAGTACTTC,CASSKGLAGGEQYF
TRBV5-6,TRBJ1-2,.,once,TGTGCCAGCAGCTTGGACAGGGCGGGATATGGCTACACCTTC,CASSLDRAGYGYTF
TRBV5-5,TRBJ2-7,TRBD1,.,TGTGCCAGCAGCTCGCAGGGGGCGCTTAGGGGCGAGCAGTACTTC,CASSSQGALRGEQYF
TRBV6-1,TRBJ1-5,TRBD1,.,TGTGCCAGCAGCTCGACAGGGGTCAATCAGCCCCAGCATTTT,CASSSTGVNQPQHF
TRBV15,TRBJ2-5,.,.,TGTGCCACCAGCAGAGAGTATGCGTATGGACAAGAGACCCAGTACTTC,CATSREYAYGQETQYF
TRBV28,TRBJ2-1,TRBD2,.,TGTGCCAGCAGTGCTACTAGCGGGGGGGACAATGAGCAGTTCTTC,CASSATSGGDNEQFF
TRBV27,TRBJ2-7,.,once,TGTGCCAGCAGTTTTTTGAATCAAAACTACGAGCAGTACTTC,CASSFLNQNYEQYF
TRBV28,TRBJ1-4,.,.,TGTGCCAGCAGGAGTACTAATGAAAAACTGTTTTTT,CASRSTNEKLFF
TRBV21-1,TRBJ2-5,.,.,TGTGCCAGCAGCAAAGACAGGTTAAGTCAAGAGACCCAGTACTTC,CASSKDRLSQETQYF
TRBV15,TRBJ2-3,TRBD1,.,TGTGCCACCAGCAGAGACAGGGGGACGTCATTTACGCAGTATTTT,CATSRDRGTSFTQYF
TRBV28,TRBJ1-5,.,.,TGTGCCAGCCACCGCGGTCAGCCCCAGCATTTT,CASHRGQPQHF
TRBV28,TRBJ2-3,.,.,TGTGCCAGCAGTCTACACACAGATACGCAGTATTTT,CASSLHTDTQYF
TRBV9,TRBJ2-1,.,.,TGTGCCAGCAGCGTGCTAGCGACTGAGCAGTTCTTC,CASSVLATEQFF
TRBV20-1,TRBJ2-1,.,.,TGCAGTGCTAGAGGACAGTTAGAGCAGTTCTTC,CSARGQLEQFF
TRBV29-1,TRBJ2-3,.,.,TGCAGCGTTGAATATGGGACAGATACGCAGTATTTT,CSVEYGTDTQYF
TRBV27,TRBJ2-3,.,.,TGTGCCAGCAGTTTATCATCGGGGGGCCCTCGCACAGATACGCAGTATTTT,CASSLSSGGPRTDTQYF
TRBV7-8,TRBJ2-7,.,.,TGTGCCAGCAGCTCGCGACACGAGCAGTACTTC,CASSSRHEQYF
TRBV4-1,TRBJ1-5,.,few,TGCGCCAGCAGCTCTTGGGACGGACATCAGCCCCAGCATTTT,CASSSWDGHQPQHF
TRBV23-1,TRBJ2-7,TRBD1,once,TGCGCCAGCAGTCGGATGCGAGGGACAGGGGGCCCGATCTCCTACGAGCAGTACTTC,CASSRMRGTGGPISYEQYF
TRBV5-1,TRBJ2-7,.,.,TGCGCCAGCAGCTTGGCCCCGGGTACCGCCTACGAGCAGTACTTC,CASSLAPGTAYEQYF
TRBV6-4,TRBJ2-3,.,.,TGTGCCAGCAGTGAAGGTTCGGGGCAGACAGATACGCAGTATTTT,CASSEGSGQTDTQYF
TRBV5-6,TRBJ2-7,.,.,TGTGCCAGCAGCTTGGTCTACGAGCAGTACTTC,CASSLVYEQYF
TRBV6-1,TRBJ2-7,TRBD1,few,TGTGCCAGCAGGGGACAGGGTCTAACCTACGAGCAGTACTTC,CASRGQGLTYEQYF
TRBV7-9,TRBJ2-3,TRBD1,.,TGTGCCAGCAGCATTGGGGGACAGCTGACTACAGATACGCAGTATTTT,CASSIGGQLTTDTQYF
TRBV6-4,TRBJ2-1,TRBD1,.,TGTGCCAGCAGTGACTCGGGACAGGGATCCTACAATGAGCAGTTCTTC,CASSDSGQGSYNEQFF
TRBV9,TRBJ2-7,TRBD2,.,TGTGCCAGCAGCGCTTCATGGAGCGGGGGGGCCTACGAGCAGTACTTC,CASSASWSGGAYEQYF
TRBV10-3,TRBJ1-2,.,few,TGTGCCATCAGTGAGGAACAGGGATTTGGCTACACCTTC,CAISEEQGFGYTF
TRBV2,TRBJ2-3,.,.,TGTGCCAGCAGTGACCCCGGAGGGGGAACAGATACGCAGTATTTT,CASSDPGGGTDTQYF
TRBV10-3,TRBJ2-5,TRBD1,few,TGTGCCATCAGCCGGGACAGGGGTGAGACCCAGTACTTC,CAISRDRGETQYF
TRBV7-2,TRBJ2-7,TRBD2,.,TGTGCCAGCAGCTCGGGGGATGGTAGCGGGAGGGCCTACGAGCAGTACTTC,CASSSGDGSGRAYEQYF
TRBV5-1,TRBJ2-2,.,.,TGCGCCAGCAGCTTGGGGCAGGGCGCGGGAACCGGGGAGCTGTTTTTT,CASSLGQGAGTGELFF
TRBV10-3,TRBJ2-2,TRBD2,.,TGTGCCATCAGTGTTGTTAGCGGGGGCACCGGGGAGCTGTTTTTT,CAISVVSGGTGELFF
TRBV12-1,TRBJ2-2,.,.,TGTGCCAGCACCCTCCCGACGGCTAACACCGGGGAGCTGTTTTTT,CASTLPTANTGELFF
TRBV7-7,TRBJ2-2,.,.,TGTGCCAGCCGGGGGTCCCAGGGGGGATCCGGGGAGCTGTTTTTT,CASRGSQGGSGELFF
TRBV6-6,TRBJ2-7,.,.,TGTGCCAGTGGGGACGGAACCTACGAGCAGTACTTC,CASGDGTYEQYF
TRBV5-1,TRBJ2-1,.,.,TGCGCCAGCAGCTTGGCAGGAATCCGCAATGAGCAGTTCTTC,CASSLAGIRNEQFF
TRBV7-2,TRBJ2-1,.,.,TGTGCCAGCAGCTTAAGGGCGGGGCTAGGGGTCTACAATGAGCAGTTCTTC,CASSLRAGLGVYNEQFF
TRBV10-3,TRBJ2-4,TRBD1,.,TGTGCCATCATGGCTGGGACAGGACAAAACATTCAGTACTTC,CAIMAGTGQNIQYF
TRBV15,TRBJ2-1,TRBD2,.,TGTGCCACCAGCAGGAAAAGAGGGGGACTAGCGGGGAACAATGAGCAGTTCTTC,CATSRKRGGLAGNNEQFF
TRBV28,TRBJ1-1,TRBD1,.,TGTGCCAGCAGTTTAGTAGACAGGGCAGCTTTCTTT,CASSLVDRAAFF
TRBV25-1,TRBJ2-5,TRBD1,.,TGTGCCAGCAGTGAAGGACAGGGACGAGAGACCCAGTACTTC,CASSEGQGRETQYF
TRBV5-1,TRBJ1-2,.,.,TGCGCCAGCAGCGCGGACAAGTCTAACTATGGCTACACCTTC,CASSADKSNYGYTF
TRBV18,TRBJ1-4,TRBD1,.,TGTGCCAGCTCACCGGACAGGGGGGGTGAAAAACTGTTTTTT,CASSPDRGGEKLFF
TRBV7-3,TRBJ2-2,TRBD1,.,TGTGCCAGCAGCGTGACAGGGGGCTCGAACACCGGGGAGCTGTTTTTT,CASSVTGGSNTGELFF
TRBV25-1,TRBJ1-5,TRBD1,.,TGTGCCAGCAGTCGACAGGGGTGGAATCAGCCCCAGCATTTT,CASSRQGWNQPQHF
TRBV7-2,TRBJ2-1,.,once,TGTGCCAGCAGCCCCCAGGTTGGGGGGTACAATGAGCAGTTCTTC,CASSPQVGGYNEQFF
TRBV19,TRBJ2-2,.,.,TGTGCCAGTACCCCGGCCCTGACCGGGGAGCTGTTTTTT,CASTPALTGELFF
TRBV7-2,TRBJ2-3,.,.,TGTGCCAGCAGCCGTAGCGGTTCCACAGATACGCAGTATTTT,CASSRSGSTDTQYF
TRBV5-1,TRBJ2-6,.,.,TGCGCCAGCAGCTTGATCCGGGCCTCTGGGGCCAACGTCCTGACTTTC,CASSLIRASGANVLTF
TRBV5-5,TRBJ2-4,.,.,TGTGCCAGCAGCTTTCTAGGGCAAAACATTCAGTACTTC,CASSFLGQNIQYF
TRBV28,TRBJ2-7,.,.,TGTGCCAGCAGTTTCGGGACAAGTGATGGGCAGTACTTC,CASSFGTSDGQYF